Following are 31 T cell receptor beta chains from one sample sequenced in a study of beta chain features in type 1 diabetes. Every isolated RNA sample was fully reverse transcribed, so sequencing captured expressed TCRB transcripts. Profiling relied on immunoSEQ multiplex PCR, and the TCRdb table lists in-frame clones only, not all of them. This sample has tens of thousands of clones, with around 50% found just once. Sequenced: Tregs from blood. These receptors came from a woman between 18 and 29 years old in good health.

The V gene is TRBV28, the J gene TRBJ2-7; D is possibly TRBD1 (6 bases). Germline assignment: CDR1 MDHEN and CDR2 SYDVKM. Trimming cost V 6 bases and J 5 bases, with 14 bases left between them. This CDR3 comprises 13 residues. DNA for the CDR3: TGTGCCAGCAGAACCAGGGGAGTTAACGAGCAGTACTTC. Translation: CASRTRGVNEQYF.

The sample holds a few counts of this clone. The rearrangement links TRBV29-1 to TRBJ2-1, with 8 bases that match TRBD2. In germline, CDR1 is SQVTM, CDR2 ANQGSEA. V was pared by 5 bases and J by 7 bases, with 13 bases of the junction left unmatched. The CDR3 spans 15 residues. Written as DNA, the CDR3 is TGCAGCGTTAATGGGCGGGAGGCGGAATGGAATGAGCAGTTCTTC. Translated, it gives CSVNGREAEWNEQFF.

The chain combines TRBV28 with TRBJ2-3, with TRBD2 identical over 7 bases. V was pared by 7 bases and J by 7 bases, with 17 bases of the junction left unmatched. CDR1 and CDR2 (germline): MDHEN, SYDVKM. This CDR3 contains 16 residues. The CDR3 nucleotides read TGTGCCAGCACCATCGGCGGATCGGGAGGAAGGTATACGCAGTATTTT. It codes for CASTIGGSGGRYTQYF.

V usage is TRBV25-1 and J usage is TRBJ2-5; D is possibly TRBD1 (6 bases). V dropped 3 bases and J dropped 2 bases, with 13 bases sitting between them. The CDR3 runs to 15 residues. Germline V CDR1 and CDR2: MGHDK, SYGVNS. The CDR3 coding sequence is TGTGCCAGCAGTGACCCGGGACAAGAACAAGAGACCCAGTACTTC. Its protein is CASSDPGQEQETQYF.

V is TRBV6-5 and J is TRBJ2-2; TRBD2 matches 12 bases. V lost 6 bases, J lost 7 bases, and 6 bases stayed unmatched. The CDR3 loop spans 15 amino acids. CDR1 is MNHEY, CDR2 SVGAGI, per germline. Written as DNA, the CDR3 is TGTGCCAGCAGCCTAGCGGGAGGGCCGAGCGGGGAGCTGTTTTTT. Translation: CASSLAGGPSGELFF.

The V gene is TRBV7-2, the J gene TRBJ2-2; D unresolved. CDR3 size: 14 residues. The V end was cut by 2 bases, the J end by 5 bases, with 9 bases between. Germline values: CDR1 SGHTA, CDR2 FQGNSA. CDR3 DNA sequence: TGTGCCAGCAGCTTATTCGGGTATACCGGGGAGCTGTTTTTT. Translation gives CASSLFGYTGELFF.

By its share, this clone is medium-sized. This chain uses TRBV18 with TRBJ2-3; TRBD2 agrees at 8 bases. V was pared by 5 bases and J by 0 bases, with 4 bases of the junction left unmatched. This CDR3 is built from 15 residues. Germline loops: CDR1 KGHSH, CDR2 LQKENI. As DNA, the CDR3 is TGTGCCAGCTCATTAATAGCGGGAAGCACAGATACGCAGTATTTT. This gives the protein CASSLIAGSTDTQYF. Full variable domain (missing parts from reference TRBV18 and TRBJ2-3): NAGVMQNPRHLVRRRGQEARLRCSPMKGHSHVYWYRQLPEEGLKFMVYLQKENIIDESGMPKERFSAEFPKEGPSILRIQQVVRGDSAAYFCASSLIAGSTDTQYFGPGTRLTVL.

The chain links TRBV7-9 to TRBJ2-6; 8 bases fit TRBD1. The V gene's germline CDR1 is SEHNR and CDR2 FQNEAQ (reference sequence). There are 17 residues in the CDR3. With V trimmed by 4 bases and J by 1 base, 6 bases remained unmatched. The CDR3 bases are TGTGCCAGCAGCTCCGGACAGGGAATTTCTGGGGCCAACGTCCTGACTTTC. Translation gives CASSSGQGISGANVLTF.

The chain is built from TRBV28 and TRBJ2-1; no definite D call. This CDR3 has 11 amino acids. Germline CDR1 is MDHEN and CDR2 is SYDVKM. Trimming stripped 7 bases from V and 10 bases from J, with 11 bases between. The CDR3 nucleotides read TGTGCCAGCAAATGGGCGACCGAGCAGTTCTTC. This translates into CASKWATEQFF.

The gene calls are TRBV5-4 and TRBJ2-3, with unresolved D. The CDR3 is made up of 13 amino acids. Germline V gene lookup returns CDR1 SGHNT and CDR2 YYREEE (reference sequence). Trimming took 1 base from V and 7 from J, leaving 10 bases between them. The CDR3 DNA reads as TGTGCCAGCAGCTTGAACTATCGTAATACGCAGTATTTT. Translating gives CASSLNYRNTQYF.

V is TRBV5-4 and J is TRBJ2-2, with TRBD1 matching 7 bases. CDR1 is SGHNT and CDR2 is YYREEE in the germline V gene (reference sequence). CDR3 length equals 15 residues. Germline trimming cut 0 bases from V and 6 bases from J; bases unmatched to any gene: 5. The CDR3: CASSLGQGVAGELFF. CDR3 coding DNA: TGTGCCAGCAGCTTGGGTCAGGGGGTTGCCGGGGAGCTGTTTTTT.

This clone was observed a few times. This rearrangement joins TRBV7-8 to TRBJ2-1; a possible D gene is TRBD2 (5 bases). This CDR3 region has 12 residues. Germline CDR1 is SGHVS and CDR2 is FQNEAQ. Trimming left V 3 bases short and J 7 bases short, with 7 bases between. This CDR3 reads CASSFRGNEQFF. CDR3 DNA sequence: TGTGCCAGCAGCTTTCGCGGGAATGAGCAGTTCTTC.

The sample holds a few counts of this clone. The rearrangement joins TRBV6-5 to TRBJ1-3, with D hard to call. The V and J ends lost 6 bases and 0 bases respectively, with 6 bases between them. The germline gives CDR1 MNHEY, CDR2 SVGAGI. This CDR3 comprises 13 residues. The CDR3 protein is CASSTVSGNTIYF. DNA for the CDR3: TGTGCCAGCAGCACAGTCTCTGGAAACACCATATATTTT.

The chain's CDR3 is CASSLTGTSGANVLTF. For the CDR3, the DNA is TGTGCCAGCAGCTTAACGGGGACTTCTGGGGCCAACGTCCTGACTTTC. V is TRBV7-3 and J is TRBJ2-6; tentatively, D is TRBD2 (6 bases). Germline V gene data show CDR1 as SGHTA and CDR2 as FQGTGA. The CDR3 contains 16 residues. The germline V and J ends were trimmed by 0 bases and 1 base, with 7 bases remaining between them.

This clone has a handful of counts. The J gene is TRBJ2-1, the V gene TRBV7-3, with 8 positions matching TRBD2. This CDR3 is 15 amino acids long. V lost 0 bases to trimming and J lost 5 bases; unmatched junction nucleotides: 3. Germline V gives CDR1 SGHTA, CDR2 FQGTGA. This CDR3 is CASSLTSGAHNEQFF. Here the CDR3 DNA reads TGTGCCAGCAGCTTAACTAGCGGGGCCCACAATGAGCAGTTCTTC.

This clone was recorded a few times. The gene calls are TRBV29-1 and TRBJ2-3, with 7 bases that match TRBD2. CDR1 is SQVTM, CDR2 ANQGSEA, per germline. Trimming removed 4 bases from V and 0 bases from J; junction bases left unmatched: 7. CDR3 length equals 15 residues. CDR3 coding DNA: TGCAGCGTTGGTTTGTTAGCGGGCAGCACAGATACGCAGTATTTT. Residues: CSVGLLAGSTDTQYF.

This clone has just a few counts. This rearrangement joins TRBV30 to TRBJ2-1, with 10 nucleotides matching TRBD2. V dropped 8 bases and J dropped 5; count of bases not matched to a gene: 15. CDR1 is GTSNPN, CDR2 SVGIG, per germline (reference sequence). The CDR3 spans 16 residues. The CDR3 protein is CATTTPTSGRNNEQFF. Written as DNA, the CDR3 is TGTGCCACTACAACTCCGACTAGCGGGCGTAACAATGAGCAGTTCTTC.

There are a few counts of this clone. The V and J genes are TRBV10-2 and TRBJ2-2; D gene unclear. Germline assignment: CDR1 WSHSY and CDR2 SAAADI. This CDR3 contains 15 residues. V lost 8 bases and J 2 bases, leaving 15 bases between the germline ends. Here the CDR3 DNA reads TGCGCCAGCCTTAGAGGCCAAAGTAACACCGGGGAGCTGTTTTTT. It yields the protein CASLRGQSNTGELFF.

The chain employs TRBV14 and TRBJ2-1, with 7 bases lining up with TRBD1. Looked up from germline, CDR1 is SGHDN and CDR2 is FVKESK. CDR3 length equals 17 residues. J was trimmed by 5 bases and V by 4 bases; bases with no gene match: 14. CDR3 sequence reads: CASSRFSTGIGNNEQFF. The CDR3 DNA reads as TGTGCCAGCAGCCGGTTTTCGACAGGGATAGGGAACAATGAGCAGTTCTTC.

This sequence joins TRBV27 and TRBJ1-2; TRBD1 is a possible D gene (6 bases). V shed 4 bases and J shed 6 bases, with 12 bases lying between them. The CDR3 contains 13 residues. In germline, CDR1 is MNHEY, CDR2 SMNVEV (reference sequence). The CDR3 nucleotides read TGTGCCAGCAGTTCGACAGGTTTCGATGGCTACACCTTC. This encodes CASSSTGFDGYTF.

The J gene is TRBJ2-5, the V gene TRBV6-5; TRBD1 agrees at 7 bases. The DNA end is more similar to TRBJ2-7, so the J call may be wrong. This CDR3 region has 15 residues. Germline V lookup: CDR1 MNHEY, CDR2 SVGAGI. CDR3 residues: CASSRQGSGSYEQYF. As DNA, the CDR3 is TGTGCCAGCAGTCGACAGGGTTCTGGGTCCTACGAGCAGTACTTC.

The rearrangement links TRBV7-8 to TRBJ2-2, with 11 bases that match TRBD2. The CDR3 contains 16 residues. The trim removed 5 bases at V and 4 bases at J, leaving 6 bases unmatched. The germline V gene encodes CDR1 SGHVS and CDR2 FQNEAQ. CDR3 residues: CASSRSGRGGTGELFF. The CDR3 region has the DNA TGTGCCAGCAGCCGTAGCGGGAGGGGCGGCACCGGGGAGCTGTTTTTT.

The V call is TRBV28, the J call TRBJ2-7, with D tentatively TRBD1 (7 bases). Germline V gene sequence: CDR1 MDHEN, CDR2 SYDVKM. V was clipped by 8 bases and J by 2 bases, with 16 bases between them. The CDR3 consists of 14 residues. In DNA, the CDR3 is TGTGCCAGCGGGGGGACAGTTCCTACCTACGAGCAGTACTTC. Its protein product is CASGGTVPTYEQYF.

V is TRBV6-1 and J is TRBJ1-1, with D maybe TRBD1 (6 bases). The CDR3 runs 12 residues. V lost 8 bases and J 1 base, leaving 8 bases between the germline ends. Germline V lookup: CDR1 MNHNS, CDR2 SASEGT. The CDR3 spells CASQGTNTEAFF. CDR3 nucleotides: TGTGCCAGCCAGGGGACGAACACTGAAGCTTTCTTT.

This clone was counted a single time. V usage is TRBV28 and J usage is TRBJ1-1, with a weak D call TRBD1 (5 bases). The CDR3 has 14 amino acids. Germline lookup yields CDR1 MDHEN and CDR2 SYDVKM. With 6 bases removed from V and 1 base from J, the gap between germline ends came to 12 bases. CDR3 coding DNA: TGTGCCAGCAGACCCGACAGACCGAACACTGAAGCTTTCTTT. Translation gives CASRPDRPNTEAFF. Variable domain in full (rest from reference TRBV28 and TRBJ1-1): DVKVTQSSRYLVKRTGEKVFLECVQDMDHENMFWYRQDPGLGLRLIYFSYDVKMKEKGDIPEGYSVSREKKERFSLILESASTNQTSMYLCASRPDRPNTEAFFGQGTRLTVV.

This rearrangement joins TRBV5-1 to TRBJ2-3; 10 bases fit TRBD2. Germline V CDR1 and CDR2: SGHRS, YFSETQ. V trimming: 6 bases; J trimming: 6 bases; junction bases outside the gene matches: 4. The CDR3 spans 13 residues. The CDR3 reads CASKAAGGDTQYF. The CDR3 DNA sequence: TGCGCCAGCAAAGCAGCGGGAGGGGATACGCAGTATTTT.

By share, this clone counts as medium-sized (0.01 to 0.1%). The rearrangement uses TRBV4-2 and TRBJ1-2, with D hard to call. Germline V gene sequence: CDR1 LGHNA, CDR2 YNFKEQ. Trimming stripped 1 base from V and 6 bases from J, with 12 bases between. CDR3 length: 14 amino acids. The CDR3 sequence: CASSQGLNRDGYTF. The CDR3 bases are TGTGCCAGCAGCCAAGGGCTTAATCGGGATGGCTACACCTTC.

The J gene is TRBJ2-5, the V gene TRBV19; TRBD2 matches at 8 bases. The CDR3 sequence is 15 residues long. After removal of 5 bases from V and 0 bases from J, the junction contained 5 bases not matched to a gene. CDR1 is LNHDA, CDR2 SQIVND, per germline (reference sequence). The CDR3 nucleotides are TGTGCCAGTAGTCGAAGCGGGAGTCACCAAGAGACCCAGTACTTC. It encodes CASSRSGSHQETQYF.

Turning to this clone: A read error may produce the germline difference seen at one junction end. J is TRBJ2-3 and V is TRBV6-1; D might be TRBD2 (5 bases). The germline gives CDR1 MNHNS, CDR2 SASEGT. CDR3 length: 17 amino acids. DNA of the CDR3: TGTGCCAGCAGTGAAGTATGGGCCCTGGGGAGCACAAATACGCAGTATTTT. It specifies CASSEVWALGSTNTQYF.

This clone was found once. The rearrangement links TRBV6-1 to TRBJ2-2; TRBD1 matches 8 bases. The CDR3 runs to 15 residues. The J segment lost 3 bases and the V segment lost 7 bases, leaving 7 bases of the junction unmatched. Germline V gene sequence: CDR1 MNHNS, CDR2 SASEGT. Here the CDR3 DNA reads TGTGCCAGCACCCCCCGGACAGGGCACACCGGGGAGCTGTTTTTT. The encoded protein is CASTPRTGHTGELFF.

V gene TRBV10-2 combines with J gene TRBJ2-7; the match to TRBD1 covers 10 bases. Germline values: CDR1 WSHSY, CDR2 SAAADI. The trim removed 6 bases at V and 2 bases at J, leaving 7 bases unmatched. This CDR3 is built from 15 residues. The CDR3 DNA is TGCGCCAGCAGGAAACCGGGACAGGGGACCTACGAGCAGTACTTC. Its protein is CASRKPGQGTYEQYF.